The TCR beta chain described here comes from a study of T cells in Graves' hyperthyroidism and ophthalmopathy. CDR1 SNHLY and CDR2 FYNNEI come from the germline V gene. The CDR3 runs 13 residues. V was cut by 2 bases and J by 8 bases, with 12 bases left in between. The TCR beta CDR3 regions underwent amplification using RNA transcripts as the source. The HTBI primer set served for first-round RT-PCR of the TCR CDR3. Each CDR3 protein gets one entry after TCRdb re-called the multiplex PCR reads with MiXCR. The data contain 690,000 or so distinct CDR3 sequences, 18% of them singletons. The table lists this clonotype with many counts.

This TCR derives from a woman aged 45-59 years with Graves' hyperthyroidism that later progressed to Graves' ophthalmopathy. The sequenced material came from blood. This chain connects TRBV2 to TRBJ1-2; D is possibly TRBD1 (6 bases). The CDR3 DNA reads TGTGCCAGCAGTGAATCCCGGGACATAGGCTACACCTTC. It codes for CASSESRDIGYTF.